This T cell receptor (beta chain) was identified in a study of T-cell reconstitution after alpha-beta-depleted transplantation in children. Preparation of the TCRbeta library used unique molecular identifiers. TCRdb reprocessed the PCR reads with MiXCR, giving one entry per CDR3 protein. The sample contains 500,000 to 650,000 distinct CDR3 sequences, 10% to 15% of which appear only once. This clonotype was seen at least ten times. Germline values: CDR1 MNHEY, CDR2 SVGEGT. This CDR3 is built from 14 residues. Between the trimmed V and J ends, which lost 4 bases and 5 bases, there was a span of 11 bases.

The sequences come from PBMCs, mostly from graft donor cells, collected 360 days after TCRalphabeta/CD19-depleted stem cell transplant. The TCR sequence derives from a male patient aged 10-17 years who had a stem cell transplant for acute myeloid leukemia, so the T cells may come from the graft donor. The chain recombines TRBV6-2 or TRBV6-3 with TRBJ2-2; D remains ambiguous. The CDR3 DNA follows: TGTGCCAGCAGTTCTACAGTATCTACCGGGGAGCTGTTTTTT. Its translation: CASSSTVSTGELFF.